This TCR beta chain originates from a study of OX40 agonist ivuxolimab in advanced cancers. Trimming took 1 base from V and 3 from J, leaving 1 base between them. The germline V gene encodes CDR1 MDHEN and CDR2 SYDVKM. This CDR3 is built from 11 residues. Profiling relied on immunoSEQ multiplex PCR, and the TCRdb table lists in-frame clones only, not all of them. The table records about 120,000 clones, around 87% of them present only once. This TCR came from an adult with an advanced solid tumor such as melanoma, head and neck, liver or kidney cancer. The source was CD4+ or CD8+ T cells sorted from blood, collected in a trial of the OX40 agonist ivuxolimab. The chain combines TRBV28 with TRBJ2-7; D unresolved. The CDR3 region is CASSLYYEQYF. The CDR3 DNA reads TGTGCCAGCAGTTTATACTACGAGCAGTACTTC.